Listed below are T cell receptor beta chains from one sample, sequenced in a study of early T cells in non-severe SARS-CoV-2 infection. MiXCR was run by TCRdb on the 5' RACE reads, yielding one entry per CDR3 protein. The sample contains about 130,000 distinct CDR3 sequences, under 15% of which appear only once. Sequenced: whole blood. These receptors all come from an adult who was a healthcare worker with PCR-confirmed SARS-CoV-2 infection or an uninfected control (not recorded which). The CDR3 runs from the conserved cysteine through the conserved F or W. The D gene is left open where the match is weak. Clone size is shown for a subset of rows, as once, few, many or a class of expanded clone.

D,size,length,J,V,CDR3,DNA
NA,many,13,TRBJ1-1,TRBV5-1,CASSLRSPGRAFF,TGCGCCAGCAGCTTAAGGAGTCCTGGGAGAGCTTTCTTT
TRBD2,few,16,TRBJ2-2,TRBV6-5,CASRAGTTANTGELFF,TGTGCCAGCAGAGCCGGGACTACTGCGAACACCGGGGAGCTGTTTTTT
NA,few,14,TRBJ2-1,TRBV2,CATSRGLVYNEQFF,TGTGCCACCTCTCGAGGCCTAGTATACAATGAGCAGTTCTTC
NA,many,12,TRBJ1-2,TRBV7-9,CASSFEQKGSTF,TGTGCCAGCAGCTTCGAACAGAAGGGCTCCACCTTC
NA,NA,12,TRBJ1-4,TRBV29-1,CSVTGSDEKLFF,TGCAGCGTCACAGGGTCGGATGAAAAACTGTTTTTT
NA,few,15,TRBJ2-5,TRBV7-9,CASSQDRTVPETQYF,TGTGCCAGCAGCCAGGACCGGACAGTCCCGGAGACCCAGTACTTC
NA,NA,16,TRBJ1-2,TRBV20-1,CSARRPGQQLNYGYTF,TGCAGTGCTAGACGCCCGGGACAACAACTTAACTATGGCTACACCTTC
NA,few,16,TRBJ2-5,TRBV7-2,CASSLGQGPMVETQYF,TGTGCCAGCAGCTTAGGGCAGGGGCCCATGGTGGAGACCCAGTACTTC
NA,few,15,TRBJ1-6,TRBV12-3/TRBV12-4,CASTFGKAAMSPLHF,TGTGCCAGCACCTTTGGTAAAGCGGCAATGTCACCCCTCCACTTT
TRBD1,many,13,TRBJ1-2,TRBV5-1,CASSLGDSYGYTF,TGCGCCAGCAGCTTAGGGGACAGCTATGGCTACACCTTC
NA,NA,14,TRBJ1-2,TRBV27,CASSLTGSFYGYTF,TGTGCCAGCAGTTTAACGGGCAGCTTTTATGGCTACACCTTC
TRBD2,NA,16,TRBJ2-2,TRBV4-1,CASSQEASGGRGELFF,TGCGCCAGCAGCCAAGAGGCGAGCGGGGGGCGCGGGGAGCTGTTTTTT
NA,NA,17,TRBJ2-6,TRBV7-2,CASSARRDFSGANVLTF,TGTGCCAGCAGCGCACGGCGGGATTTCTCTGGGGCCAACGTCCTGACTTTC
NA,few,15,TRBJ1-4,TRBV19,CASGGVRPTNEKLFF,TGTGCCAGTGGGGGAGTAAGACCAACTAATGAAAAACTGTTTTTT
TRBD2,few,15,TRBJ2-7,TRBV3-1,CASSQEPSGAYEQYF,TGTGCCAGCAGCCAAGAGCCTAGCGGGGCCTACGAGCAGTACTTC
TRBD2,few,14,TRBJ2-3,TRBV29-1,CSVDVAGDRYTQYF,TGCAGCGTTGACGTGGCGGGGGACCGATATACGCAGTATTTT
NA,NA,14,TRBJ1-3,TRBV12-3/TRBV12-4,CASSFDGGMNTIYF,TGTGCCAGCAGTTTCGACGGCGGGATGAACACCATATATTTT
NA,NA,15,TRBJ1-5,TRBV12-3/TRBV12-4,CASSFVMSHNQPQHF,TGTGCCAGCAGTTTCGTCATGAGTCACAATCAGCCCCAGCATTTT
NA,NA,15,TRBJ2-5,TRBV7-9,CASSLYGPTKETQYF,TGTGCCAGCAGCCTTTATGGGCCGACCAAAGAGACCCAGTACTTC
TRBD2,few,14,TRBJ2-1,TRBV5-1,CASSSGGPYNEQFF,TGCGCCAGCAGCTCGGGGGGGCCTTACAATGAGCAGTTCTTC
NA,NA,11,TRBJ1-1,TRBV30,CAWSVGSKAFF,TGTGCCTGGAGTGTAGGCAGCAAAGCTTTCTTT
NA,NA,16,TRBJ1-3,TRBV9,CASSVDPFSSGNTIYF,TGTGCCAGCAGCGTAGATCCGTTTTCCTCTGGAAACACCATATATTTT
NA,few,15,TRBJ2-3,TRBV2,CASGPQGLFTDTQYF,TGTGCCAGCGGCCCCCAGGGGTTGTTCACAGATACGCAGTATTTT
NA,NA,15,TRBJ2-1,TRBV12-5,CASGFSLASDNEQFF,TGTGCTAGTGGTTTCTCGCTAGCGTCCGACAATGAGCAGTTCTTC
TRBD1,few,16,TRBJ2-5,TRBV20-1,CSARDPRGQRGETQYF,TGCAGTGCTAGAGATCCCAGGGGACAGAGAGGAGAGACCCAGTACTTC
NA,many,13,TRBJ2-2,TRBV7-6,CASSLAGAGELFF,TGTGCCAGCAGCTTAGCTGGGGCCGGGGAGCTGTTTTTT
NA,NA,13,TRBJ2-7,TRBV20-1,CSARDLRVHEQYF,TGCAGTGCTAGAGATCTCAGGGTCCACGAGCAGTACTTC
NA,NA,17,TRBJ1-5,TRBV20-1,CSASPDVGGNSNQPQHF,TGCAGTGCTAGCCCCGACGTAGGAGGAAACAGCAATCAGCCCCAGCATTTT
TRBD1,few,17,TRBJ2-7,TRBV29-1,CSVEARQGPLPSYEQYF,TGCAGCGTTGAAGCCCGACAGGGTCCTCTTCCCTCCTACGAGCAGTACTTC
NA,few,9,TRBJ1-2,TRBV29-1,CSVKEGYTF,TGCAGCGTTAAGGAGGGCTACACCTTC
NA,NA,8,TRBJ2-5,TRBV29-1,CSAPPQYF,TGCAGCGCCCCCCCCCAGTACTTC
TRBD1,few,13,TRBJ1-1,TRBV6-1,CASKGQGGTEAFF,TGTGCCAGTAAAGGACAGGGTGGGACTGAAGCTTTCTTT
NA,NA,16,TRBJ1-2,TRBV4-1,CASSQDPGTANYGYTF,TGCGCCAGCAGCCAAGATCCGGGTACGGCTAACTATGGCTACACCTTC
TRBD1,few,15,TRBJ2-2,TRBV7-6,CASSTDRGFTGELFF,TGTGCCAGCAGCACGGACAGGGGATTCACCGGGGAGCTGTTTTTT
NA,NA,16,TRBJ2-6,TRBV19,CASSKRTDSGANVLTF,TGTGCCAGTAGTAAACGGACGGATTCTGGGGCCAACGTCCTGACTTTC
NA,NA,15,TRBJ2-2,TRBV6-2/TRBV6-3,CATREGGTNTGELFF,TGTGCCACCAGGGAAGGTGGAACGAACACCGGGGAGCTGTTTTTT
NA,many,14,TRBJ2-4,TRBV5-1,CASSVTVGGNIQYF,TGCGCCAGCAGTGTGACGGTGGGGGGAAACATTCAGTACTTC
TRBD1,many,15,TRBJ2-7,TRBV5-1,CASSLVGQSSYEQYF,TGCGCCAGCAGCTTGGTGGGACAGAGCTCCTACGAGCAGTACTTC
NA,few,13,TRBJ1-1,TRBV3-1,CASSPQLNTEAFF,TGTGCCAGCAGCCCACAACTGAACACTGAAGCTTTCTTT
NA,few,13,TRBJ1-4,TRBV3-1,CASSQGRDEKLFF,TGTGCCAGCAGCCAAGGCCGTGATGAAAAACTGTTTTTT
TRBD1,few,14,TRBJ2-7,TRBV24-1,CATSETGAFGGQYF,TGTGCCACCAGCGAGACAGGGGCCTTCGGAGGGCAGTACTTC
TRBD1,few,13,TRBJ1-1,TRBV9,CASSRDRDGEAFF,TGTGCCAGCAGCCGGGACAGGGACGGTGAAGCTTTCTTT
TRBD2,NA,17,TRBJ2-4,TRBV4-1,CASSQLAGFLAKNIQYF,TGCGCCAGCAGCCAGCTAGCGGGGTTTCTAGCCAAAAACATTCAGTACTTC
NA,NA,13,TRBJ1-1,TRBV12-5,CASGTSGRTEAFF,TGTGCTAGTGGGACTTCAGGGAGGACTGAAGCTTTCTTT
NA,many,16,TRBJ1-1,TRBV7-9,CASSLRAGAANTEAFF,TGTGCCAGCAGCTTAAGGGCAGGGGCAGCGAACACTGAAGCTTTCTTT
NA,NA,16,TRBJ1-1,TRBV3-1,CASSHSRLGGNTEAFF,TGTGCCAGCAGCCACTCCCGATTAGGGGGAAACACTGAAGCTTTCTTT
NA,NA,15,TRBJ2-7,TRBV3-1,CASSQALGYAYEQYF,TGTGCCAGCAGCCAAGCCCTAGGGTACGCCTACGAGCAGTACTTC
NA,NA,14,TRBJ2-5,TRBV2,CASTKQQKEETQYF,TGTGCCAGCACAAAACAGCAAAAGGAAGAGACCCAGTACTTC
NA,few,13,TRBJ1-1,TRBV15,CATSPEAETEAFF,TGTGCCACCAGCCCCGAGGCAGAGACTGAAGCTTTCTTT
NA,NA,11,TRBJ2-1,TRBV7-8,CASSSPNEQFF,TGTGCCAGCAGCTCCCCGAATGAGCAGTTCTTC
NA,few,15,TRBJ2-4,TRBV14,CASSYAGDYLGIQYF,TGTGCCAGCAGTTACGCAGGGGATTATTTGGGCATTCAGTACTTC
NA,few,14,TRBJ2-3,TRBV2,CASSEMGSTDTQYF,TGTGCCAGCAGTGAAATGGGCTCCACAGATACGCAGTATTTT
NA,NA,14,TRBJ2-7,TRBV5-1,CASSSTGSRAEQYF,TGCGCCAGCAGCTCAACAGGTTCCAGGGCTGAGCAGTACTTC
NA,NA,19,TRBJ1-6,TRBV3-1,CASSRTGTSSSSYNSPLHF,TGTGCCAGCAGCCGGACCGGGACCTCCTCGAGCTCCTATAATTCACCCCTCCACTTT